Below, 31 T cell receptor beta chains from the same sample are listed, as sequenced in a study of T-cell reconstitution after alpha-beta-depleted transplantation in children. A library of TCRbeta sequences, prepared with unique molecular identifiers, was generated. TCRdb recomputed calls from the PCR reads with MiXCR, one row per CDR3 protein. The sample lists approximately 500,000 distinct CDR3 sequences; about a quarter were seen once. The sequencing here drew on PBMCs, taken before TCRalphabeta/CD19-depleted stem cell transplant. These receptors originate from a boy under two years old with Wiskott-Aldrich syndrome, due to receive a stem cell transplant.

There are a few counts of this clonotype. This sequence joins TRBV29-1 and TRBJ1-1; TRBD1 matches 7 bases. This CDR3 is built from 13 residues. With V trimmed by 7 bases and J by 0 bases, 5 bases remained unmatched. The germline CDR1 and CDR2 sequences are SQVTM and ANQGSEA. CDR3 loop: CSAGTVLNTEAFF. CDR3 DNA sequence: TGCAGCGCCGGGACAGTTTTGAACACTGAAGCTTTCTTT.

This clonotype was seen more than once but under ten times. V is TRBV29-1 and J is TRBJ1-5; D is undetermined. This CDR3 contains 11 residues. The germline gives CDR1 SQVTM, CDR2 ANQGSEA. V was pared by 4 bases and J by 7 bases, with 8 bases between. The CDR3 region has the DNA TGCAGCGTTGTGAAGAACCAGCCCCAGCATTTT. It specifies CSVVKNQPQHF.

This clonotype has more than one count but fewer than ten. The chain employs TRBV14 and TRBJ2-1, with 14 bases matching TRBD2. This CDR3 contains 18 residues. In germline, CDR1 is SGHDN, CDR2 FVKESK. After removal of 3 bases from V and 4 bases from J, the junction contained 8 bases not matched to a gene. CDR3 residues: CASSQTTGLAGVYNEQFF. The DNA for the CDR3 is TGTGCCAGCAGCCAGACCACGGGACTAGCGGGAGTTTACAATGAGCAGTTCTTC.

For this clonotype: This may be a read error, as it is one base from a much larger clone. The chain has TRBV5-5 and TRBJ2-1, with no clear D. The germline V gene has CDR1 SGHKS and CDR2 YYEKEE (reference sequence). The CDR3 contains 15 residues. The CDR3 sequence: CDSSIGPRLGNEQFF. Written as DNA, the CDR3 is TGTGACAGCAGCATAGGACCAAGGTTGGGCAATGAGCAGTTCTTC. Looking up the rest from reference TRBV5-5 and TRBJ2-1 gives the full variable domain: DAGVTQSPTHLIKTRGQQVTLRCSPISGHKSVSWYQQVLGQGPQFIFQYYEKEERGRGNFPDRFSARQFPNYSSELNVNALLLGDSALYLCDSSIGPRLGNEQFFGPGTRLTVL.

The genes are TRBV6-1 and TRBJ1-3; maybe TRBD1 (6 bases). The CDR3 has 19 amino acids. Germline V gene lookup returns CDR1 MNHNS and CDR2 SASEGT. V gave up 6 bases and J gave up 1 base, with 25 bases separating them. In DNA form, the CDR3 reads TGTGCCAGCAGCCGCTTTAGGGGGGGCGAAACTGGATCTGGAAACACCATATATTTT. Residues: CASSRFRGGETGSGNTIYF.

About this clonotype: This is likely a read error, given that the CDR3 carries no conserved phenylalanine or tryptophan at its end. The chain combines TRBV28 with TRBJ2-7; D gene ambiguous. Germline V gene sequence: CDR1 MDHEN, CDR2 SYDVKM. The CDR3 runs 11 residues. Here the CDR3 DNA reads TGTGCCGGCAGTTTATCCTACGAGCAGTACTTG. Its protein is CAGSLSYEQYL.

This clonotype came up a few times. This chain joins TRBV5-1 and TRBJ2-1, with D hard to call. Germline V CDR1 and CDR2: SGHRS, YFSETQ. The V and J ends lost 0 bases and 5 bases respectively, with 12 bases between them. The CDR3 has 15 amino acids. CDR3 nucleotide sequence: TGCGCCAGCAGCTTGGGGGGTCCAGAACACAATGAGCAGTTCTTC. Translating gives CASSLGGPEHNEQFF.

Only a few counts were recorded for this clonotype. The V call is TRBV5-1, the J call TRBJ2-1; 10 positions agree with TRBD1. The germline gives CDR1 SGHRS, CDR2 YFSETQ. This CDR3 contains 15 residues. The junction had 5 bases not matched to a gene; V was cut back by 0 bases and J by 8 bases. Here the CDR3 reads CASSLEGQGFDEQFF. The CDR3 DNA follows: TGCGCCAGCAGCTTGGAGGGACAGGGGTTTGATGAGCAGTTCTTC. Based on the CDR3 plus reference TRBV5-1 and TRBJ2-1, the full variable domain is KAGVTQTPRYLIKTRGQQVTLSCSPISGHRSVSWYQQTPGQGLQFLFEYFSETQRNKGNFPGRFSGRQFSNSRSEMNVSTLELGDSALYLCASSLEGQGFDEQFFGPGTRLTVL.

V gene TRBV12-3 or TRBV12-4 combines with J gene TRBJ1-2; 8 bases line up with TRBD1. The V gene end was trimmed by 1 base and the J gene end by 5 bases; junction bases not matched to a gene: 9. The CDR3 is 16 residues long. The DNA for the CDR3 is TGTGCCAGCAGTTTAGTGGGACAGGCTAAGCTTTATGGCTACACCTTC. Translation gives CASSLVGQAKLYGYTF.

There are a few counts of this clonotype. The chain has TRBV29-1 and TRBJ1-5, with 10 bases aligning to TRBD1. The CDR3 length is 13 residues. Germline CDR1 reads SQVTM; CDR2 reads ANQGSEA. Trimming removed 7 bases from V and 7 bases from J; junction bases left unmatched: 7. The CDR3 reads CSARQGAQQPQHF. The CDR3, as DNA: TGCAGCGCTCGACAGGGGGCCCAACAGCCCCAGCATTTT. Full variable domain (missing parts from reference TRBV29-1 and TRBJ1-5): SAVISQKPSRDICQRGTSLTIQCQVDSQVTMMFWYRQQPGQSLTLIATANQGSEATYESGFVIDKFPISRPNLTFSTLTVSNMSPEDSSIYLCSARQGAQQPQHFGDGTRLSIL.

The chain recombines TRBV15 with TRBJ2-3; TRBD2 matches at 11 bases. Per germline, CDR1 LNHNV and CDR2 YYDKDF (reference sequence). CDR3 length equals 15 residues. V trimming: 1 base; J trimming: 3 bases; junction bases outside the gene matches: 0. This chain's CDR3 is CATSRVAGGTDTQYF. CDR3 bases: TGTGCCACCAGCAGAGTAGCGGGAGGGACAGATACGCAGTATTTT.

This clonotype was counted between two and nine times. The chain uses TRBV3-1 and TRBJ1-1; the D is unclear. V shed 2 bases and J shed 4 bases, with 14 bases lying between them. There are 15 residues in the CDR3. CDR1 and CDR2 (germline): LGHDT, YNNKEL (reference sequence). DNA for the CDR3: TGTGCCAGCAGCCAAAGGACCGGATTTGGCACTGAAGCTTTCTTT. Translation gives CASSQRTGFGTEAFF.

The chain employs TRBV7-9 and TRBJ2-3; no firm D call. V lost 6 bases, J lost 6 bases, and 7 bases lay in between. This CDR3 contains 11 residues. Germline CDR1 reads SEHNR; CDR2 reads FQNEAQ (reference sequence). CDR3: CASSNMDTQYF. The CDR3 coding sequence is TGTGCCAGCAGTAATATGGATACGCAGTATTTT.

In this sample, this clonotype turned up a few times. The chain employs TRBV4-1 and TRBJ2-1; no firm D call. The CDR3 extends over 15 amino acids. The V end lost 4 bases, the J end lost 0 bases, and 10 bases lay between the germline ends. Germline lookup yields CDR1 MGHRA and CDR2 YSYEKL. The CDR3 DNA sequence: TGCGCCAGCAGCCCTACTTCCAGCTCCTACAATGAGCAGTTCTTC. As protein: CASSPTSSSYNEQFF.

The V call is TRBV30, the J call TRBJ2-1; 10 bases match TRBD2. The germline V gene has CDR1 GTSNPN and CDR2 SVGIG (reference sequence). The CDR3 contains 15 residues. J lost 8 bases, V lost 8 bases, and 15 bases had no gene match. The CDR3 DNA sequence: TGTGCCCTTAAGCGGGAGGGCCTAGACTTCGATGAGCAGTTCTTC. It yields the protein CALKREGLDFDEQFF.

The CDR3 here is CASSLASGANTGELFF. CDR3 DNA: TGTGCCAGCAGCTTGGCTAGCGGGGCGAACACCGGGGAGCTGTTTTTT. The chain combines TRBV5-5 with TRBJ2-2, with TRBD2 identical over 9 bases. V was pared by 0 bases and J by 0 bases, with 0 bases of the junction left unmatched. The CDR3 runs 16 residues. Germline assignment: CDR1 SGHKS and CDR2 YYEKEE (reference sequence).

This clonotype has more than one count but fewer than ten. CDR3 region: CASSPGATDTQYF. The CDR3 nucleotides read TGTGCCAGCAGCCCAGGGGCAACAGATACGCAGTATTTT. The chain has TRBV7-9 and TRBJ2-3; perhaps TRBD1 as D (6 bases). The CDR3 extends over 13 amino acids. Trimming cost V 5 bases and J 3 bases, with 9 bases left between them. Germline CDR1 SEHNR, CDR2 FQNEAQ (reference sequence).

CDR3 DNA sequence: TGCAGTCCGGGACAGGGCACAGATACGCAGTATTTT. The encoded protein is CSPGQGTDTQYF. The genes are TRBV20-1 and TRBJ2-3, with 8 bases matching TRBD1. Germline V lookup: CDR1 DFQATT, CDR2 SNEGSKA (reference sequence). This CDR3 contains 12 residues. The trim removed 8 bases at V and 1 base at J, leaving 2 bases unmatched.

This clonotype was counted between two and nine times. The chain uses TRBV20-1 and TRBJ2-1, with 10 bases identical to TRBD2. From germline, CDR1 is DFQATT and CDR2 SNEGSKA (reference sequence). Losses at the gene ends were 2 bases for V and 3 bases for J; bases not matched to a gene: 13. The CDR3 sequence is 18 residues long. The DNA of the CDR3 is TGCAGTGCTAGAAACAGGTTACCTAGCGGGAGAGTCTACAATGAGCAGTTCTTC. It specifies CSARNRLPSGRVYNEQFF.

The gene calls are TRBV10-2 and TRBJ2-1; TRBD1 matches at 11 bases. This CDR3 is built from 15 residues. The junction had 11 bases not matched to a gene; V was cut back by 6 bases and J by 10 bases. Looked up from germline, CDR1 is WSHSY and CDR2 is SAAADI. The CDR3 protein is CASSPTGQGAGEQFF. CDR3 nucleotides: TGCGCCAGCAGCCCGACCGGACAGGGGGCAGGGGAGCAGTTCTTC.

This chain connects TRBV6-1 to TRBJ1-6; a weak D match, TRBD1 (6 bases). The CDR3 is 13 amino acids. Trimming removed 8 bases from V and 7 bases from J, with 12 bases in between. Germline V gene sequence: CDR1 MNHNS, CDR2 SASEGT. The CDR3 sequence: CASGSGVNSPLHF. The CDR3 DNA reads TGTGCCAGCGGATCAGGGGTGAATTCACCCCTCCACTTT.

Many counts were recorded for this clonotype. The rearrangement uses TRBV5-1 and TRBJ2-1, with D maybe TRBD1 (5 bases). V was trimmed by 2 bases and J by 2 bases, leaving 11 bases between them. The CDR3 covers 15 residues. Germline V CDR1 and CDR2: SGHRS, YFSETQ. The CDR3: CASSLQEPAYNEQFF. The CDR3 bases are TGCGCCAGCAGCTTACAGGAGCCGGCCTACAATGAGCAGTTCTTC.

The chain combines TRBV5-1 with TRBJ2-4; 9 bases line up with TRBD2. The ends lost 4 bases at V and 3 bases at J; junction bases unmatched: 8. Germline CDR1 SGHRS, CDR2 YFSETQ. The CDR3 contains 16 residues. For the CDR3, the DNA is TGCGCCAGCAGCCCGGGTAGCGGGAGTGTCAAAAACATTCAGTACTTC. It encodes CASSPGSGSVKNIQYF.

This clonotype was picked up a small number of times. The chain combines TRBV5-1 with TRBJ2-2; D is undetermined. Per germline, CDR1 SGHRS and CDR2 YFSETQ. The germline V and J ends were trimmed by 1 base and 2 bases, with 6 bases remaining between them. The length of the CDR3 is 14 residues. CDR3 in amino acids: CASSLPDNTGELFF. CDR3 in DNA: TGCGCCAGCAGCTTGCCAGATAACACCGGGGAGCTGTTTTTT. The whole variable domain, remainder taken from reference TRBV5-1 and TRBJ2-2, is KAGVTQTPRYLIKTRGQQVTLSCSPISGHRSVSWYQQTPGQGLQFLFEYFSETQRNKGNFPGRFSGRQFSNSRSEMNVSTLELGDSALYLCASSLPDNTGELFFGEGSRLTVL.

The rearrangement links TRBV29-1 to TRBJ2-3, with TRBD2 identical over 9 bases. The trim removed 6 bases at V and 1 base at J, leaving 11 bases unmatched. Germline-derived CDR1 and CDR2 are SQVTM and ANQGSEA. CDR3 length: 16 amino acids. The CDR3: CSVGGRAVLRTDTQYF. CDR3 nucleotides: TGCAGCGTCGGCGGGAGGGCTGTTCTCCGCACAGATACGCAGTATTTT.

This clonotype came up once. The rearrangement links TRBV7-2 to TRBJ2-1; tentative D call: TRBD2 (6 bases). Looked up from germline, CDR1 is SGHTA and CDR2 is FQGNSA. The V end was cut by 5 bases, the J end by 6 bases, with 14 bases between. The CDR3 loop spans 14 amino acids. The CDR3 reads CASSLRDSLNEQFF. The CDR3, as DNA: TGTGCCAGCAGCCTCCGGGACTCCCTCAATGAGCAGTTCTTC.

This chain connects TRBV7-2 to TRBJ1-2; D remains ambiguous. This CDR3 comprises 12 residues. V gave up 5 bases and J gave up 4 bases, with 8 bases separating them. Germline CDR1 is SGHTA and CDR2 is FQGNSA. The CDR3 spells CASSPVAYGYTF. The CDR3 bases are TGTGCCAGCAGCCCAGTGGCCTATGGCTACACCTTC.

This chain connects TRBV20-1 to TRBJ2-7; D uncertain. The germline V gene has CDR1 DFQATT and CDR2 SNEGSKA (reference sequence). The V end lost 0 bases, the J end lost 5 bases, and 11 bases lay between the germline ends. CDR3 size: 13 residues. CDR3 DNA: TGCAGTGCTAGAGATGGGCCGAGGAACGAGCAGTACTTC. Residues: CSARDGPRNEQYF.

The V and J genes are TRBV25-1 and TRBJ2-1; 11 bases align to TRBD2. Trimming cost V 6 bases and J 5 bases; bases outside gene matches: 0. CDR3 length: 13 amino acids. Germline-derived CDR1 and CDR2 are MGHDK and SYGVNS. The chain's CDR3 is CASRTSGNNEQFF. The CDR3 region has the DNA TGTGCCAGCAGGACTAGCGGGAACAATGAGCAGTTCTTC.

This clonotype has a handful of counts. The V and J genes are TRBV10-2 and TRBJ2-1; no definite D call. The CDR3 is made up of 14 amino acids. Germline V gene lookup returns CDR1 WSHSY and CDR2 SAAADI. The ends were cut back, 6 bases at V and 2 bases at J, with 11 bases in the middle. As DNA, the CDR3 is TGCGCCAGCAGCTTACTGGGGACCTACAATGAGCAGTTCTTC. This translates into CASSLLGTYNEQFF.

This clonotype has ten or more counts. This sequence joins TRBV3-1 and TRBJ2-1, with D unresolved. The CDR3 extends over 14 amino acids. CDR1 and CDR2 (germline): LGHDT, YNNKEL (reference sequence). V was trimmed by 0 bases and J by 9 bases, leaving 12 bases between them. The CDR3 region is CASSQDVTPREQFF. The CDR3 DNA sequence: TGTGCCAGCAGCCAAGATGTAACGCCGCGTGAGCAGTTCTTC.